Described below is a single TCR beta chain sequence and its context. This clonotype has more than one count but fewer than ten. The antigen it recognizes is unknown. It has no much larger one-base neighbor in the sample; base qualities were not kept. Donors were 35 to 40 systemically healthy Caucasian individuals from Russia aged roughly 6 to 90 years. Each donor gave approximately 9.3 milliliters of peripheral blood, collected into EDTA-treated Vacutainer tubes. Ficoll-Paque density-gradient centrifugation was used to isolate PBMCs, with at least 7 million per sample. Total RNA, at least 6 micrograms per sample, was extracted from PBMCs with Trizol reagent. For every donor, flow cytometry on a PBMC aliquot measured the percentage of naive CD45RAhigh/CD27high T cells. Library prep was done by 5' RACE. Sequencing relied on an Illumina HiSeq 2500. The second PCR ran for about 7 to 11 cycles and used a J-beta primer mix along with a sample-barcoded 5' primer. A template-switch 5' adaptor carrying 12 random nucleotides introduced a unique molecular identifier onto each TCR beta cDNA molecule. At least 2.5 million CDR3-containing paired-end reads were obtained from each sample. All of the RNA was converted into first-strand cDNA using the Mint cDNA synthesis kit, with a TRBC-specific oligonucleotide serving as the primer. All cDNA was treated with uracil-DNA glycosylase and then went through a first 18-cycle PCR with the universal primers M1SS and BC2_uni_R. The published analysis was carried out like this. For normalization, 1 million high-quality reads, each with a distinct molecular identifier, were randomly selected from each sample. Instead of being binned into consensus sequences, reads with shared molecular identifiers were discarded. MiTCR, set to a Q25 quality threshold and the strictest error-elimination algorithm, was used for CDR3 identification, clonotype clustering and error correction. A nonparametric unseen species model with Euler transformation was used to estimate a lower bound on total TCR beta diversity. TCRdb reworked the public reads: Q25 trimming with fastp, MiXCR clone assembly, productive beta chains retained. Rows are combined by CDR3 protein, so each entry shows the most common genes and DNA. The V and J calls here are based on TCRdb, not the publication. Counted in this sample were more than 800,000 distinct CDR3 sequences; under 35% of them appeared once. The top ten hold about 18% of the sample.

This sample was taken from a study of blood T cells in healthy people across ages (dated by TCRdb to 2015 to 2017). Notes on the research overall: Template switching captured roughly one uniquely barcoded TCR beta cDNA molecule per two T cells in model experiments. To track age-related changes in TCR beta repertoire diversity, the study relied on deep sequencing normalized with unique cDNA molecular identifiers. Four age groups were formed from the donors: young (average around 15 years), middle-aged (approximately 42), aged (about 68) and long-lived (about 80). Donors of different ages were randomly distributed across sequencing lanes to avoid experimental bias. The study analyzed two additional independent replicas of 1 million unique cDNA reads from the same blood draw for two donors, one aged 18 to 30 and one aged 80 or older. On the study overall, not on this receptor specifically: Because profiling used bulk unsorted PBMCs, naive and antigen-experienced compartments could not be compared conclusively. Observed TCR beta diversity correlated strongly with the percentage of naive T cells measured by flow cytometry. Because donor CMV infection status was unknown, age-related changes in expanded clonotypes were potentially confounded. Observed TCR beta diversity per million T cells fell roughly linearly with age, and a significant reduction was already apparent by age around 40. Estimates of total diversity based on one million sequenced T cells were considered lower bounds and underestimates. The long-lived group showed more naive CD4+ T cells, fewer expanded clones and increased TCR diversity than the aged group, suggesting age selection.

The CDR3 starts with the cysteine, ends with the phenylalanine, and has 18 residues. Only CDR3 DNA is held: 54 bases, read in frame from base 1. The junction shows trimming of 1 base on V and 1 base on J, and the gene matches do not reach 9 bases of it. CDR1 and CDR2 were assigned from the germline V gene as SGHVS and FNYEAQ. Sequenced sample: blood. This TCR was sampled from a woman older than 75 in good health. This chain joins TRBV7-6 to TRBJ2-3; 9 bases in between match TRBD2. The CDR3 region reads CASSLGLLAGSGTDTQYF. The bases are TGTGCCAGCAGCTTAGGCCTGCTAGCGGGGTCTGGCACAGATACGCAGTATTTT.